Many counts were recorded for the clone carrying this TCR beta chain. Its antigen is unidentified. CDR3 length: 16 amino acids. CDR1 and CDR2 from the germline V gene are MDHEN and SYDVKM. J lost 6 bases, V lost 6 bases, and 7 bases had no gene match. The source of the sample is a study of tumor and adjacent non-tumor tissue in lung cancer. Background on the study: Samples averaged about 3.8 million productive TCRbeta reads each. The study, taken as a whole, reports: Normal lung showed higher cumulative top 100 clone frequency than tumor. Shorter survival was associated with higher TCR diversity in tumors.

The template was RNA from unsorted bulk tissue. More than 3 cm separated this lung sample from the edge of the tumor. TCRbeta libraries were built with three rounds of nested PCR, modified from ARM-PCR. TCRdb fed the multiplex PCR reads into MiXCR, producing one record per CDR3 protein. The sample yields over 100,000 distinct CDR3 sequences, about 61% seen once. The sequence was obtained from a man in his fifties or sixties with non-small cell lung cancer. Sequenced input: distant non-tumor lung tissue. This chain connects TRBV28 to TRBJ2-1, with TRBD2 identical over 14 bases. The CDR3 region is CASRRSGTSGSNEQFF. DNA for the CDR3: TGTGCCAGCAGAAGATCCGGGACTAGCGGGAGCAATGAGCAGTTCTTC.